This T cell receptor (beta chain) was sequenced for a study of T cells in Graves' hyperthyroidism and ophthalmopathy. RNA transcripts were the template for amplifying TCR beta CDR3 regions. First-round RT-PCR with HTBI primers amplified the TCR CDR3 region. Using its own MiXCR run on the multiplex PCR reads, TCRdb lists one record per CDR3 protein. The sample carries fewer than 300,000 distinct CDR3 sequences, roughly 15% recorded once. CDR1 and CDR2 (germline): SNHLY, FYNNEI. CDR3 length: 15 amino acids. V trimming: 8 bases; J trimming: 6 bases; junction bases outside the gene matches: 9. Blood was sampled at initial diagnosis of hyperthyroidism, prior to onset of any ophthalmopathy symptoms. This clonotype was observed many times. Its specificity is not known. Study-wide findings and caveats: Blood shared most expanded thyroid clonotypes above 0.001.

The receptor comes from a woman in her forties or fifties with Graves' hyperthyroidism that later progressed to Graves' ophthalmopathy. Sequencing was done on a sample of blood. The chain joins TRBV2 to TRBJ2-1; 11 nucleotides line up with TRBD2. This CDR3 reads CASENLAGGINEQFF. The CDR3 DNA reads as TGTGCCAGCGAGAACCTAGCGGGAGGCATCAATGAGCAGTTCTTC.